Listed here are 5 T cell receptor beta chains from one sample, sequenced in a study of memory CD8 T cells in hepatitis C reinfection. The time point here: pre-reinfection, 55 to 20 weeks before reinfection detection. The sorted cells went straight to TCR sequencing with no prior in vitro expansion. The repertoire was sequenced with immunoSEQ multiplex PCR; TCRdb's copy has only in-frame clones and lacks some. Of approximately 50,000 clones listed, around nine tenths were seen once; the top ten hold about 1%. Sequenced material: naive CD8+ T cells sorted from blood. Receptor source: a young man with hepatitis C virus infection.

The chain uses TRBV6-1 and TRBJ2-7, with 9 bases lining up with TRBD1. The CDR3 is 15 residues long. Looked up from germline, CDR1 is MNHNS and CDR2 is SASEGT. After removal of 3 bases from V and 3 bases from J, the junction contained 6 bases not matched to a gene. The CDR3 reads CASSDSWGQGYEQYF. The CDR3 nucleotides are TGTGCCAGCAGTGACTCCTGGGGACAGGGCTACGAGCAGTACTTC.

The chain has TRBV4-1 and TRBJ1-1, with 8 positions matching TRBD1. J was trimmed by 5 bases and V by 5 bases; bases with no gene match: 7. The CDR3 length is 14 residues. The V gene's germline CDR1 is MGHRA and CDR2 YSYEKL. The CDR3 region has the DNA TGCGCCAGCAGCTTGACAGGGGCGAGGACTGAAGCTTTCTTT. It specifies CASSLTGARTEAFF.

The chain joins TRBV29-1 to TRBJ2-1; a weak D match, TRBD1 (6 bases). There are 13 residues in the CDR3. Per the germline V gene, CDR1 is SQVTM and CDR2 is ANQGSEA. Trimming took 1 base from V and 8 from J, leaving 12 bases between them. This CDR3 is CSVEGGRGHEQFF. The CDR3 nucleotides read TGCAGCGTTGAAGGGGGCAGGGGCCATGAGCAGTTCTTC.

J is TRBJ1-1 and V is TRBV2, with TRBD1 identical over 8 bases. The CDR3 spans 13 residues. The ends lost 4 bases at V and 8 bases at J; junction bases unmatched: 6. Germline assignment: CDR1 SNHLY and CDR2 FYNNEI. CDR3: CASSVMGQEEAFF. The DNA of the CDR3 is TGTGCCAGCAGTGTGATGGGACAGGAGGAAGCTTTCTTT.

The chain carries TRBV7-2 and TRBJ2-5, with 13 positions matching TRBD2. The J call could be wrong; TRBJ2-7 is a better fit for the DNA end. Germline CDR1 reads SGHTA; CDR2 reads FQGNSA. The CDR3 extends over 16 amino acids. The CDR3 DNA follows: TGTGCCAGCAGCCCAAGGACTAGCGGGAGATTCCACGAGCAGTACTTC. Residues: CASSPRTSGRFHEQYF.